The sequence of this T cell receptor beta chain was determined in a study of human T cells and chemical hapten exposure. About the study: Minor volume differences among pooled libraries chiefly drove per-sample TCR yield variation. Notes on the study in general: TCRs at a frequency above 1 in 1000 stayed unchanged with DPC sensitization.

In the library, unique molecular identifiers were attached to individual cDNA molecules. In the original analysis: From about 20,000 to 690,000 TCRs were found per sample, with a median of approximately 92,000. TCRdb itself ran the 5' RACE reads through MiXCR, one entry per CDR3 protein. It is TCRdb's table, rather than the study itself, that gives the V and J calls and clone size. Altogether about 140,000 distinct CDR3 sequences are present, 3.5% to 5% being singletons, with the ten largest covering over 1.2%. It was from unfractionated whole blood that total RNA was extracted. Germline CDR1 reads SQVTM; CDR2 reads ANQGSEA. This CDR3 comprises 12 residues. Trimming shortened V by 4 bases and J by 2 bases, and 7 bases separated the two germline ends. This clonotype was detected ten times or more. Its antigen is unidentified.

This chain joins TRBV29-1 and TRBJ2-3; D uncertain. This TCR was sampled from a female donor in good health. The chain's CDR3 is CSVAAPTDTQYF. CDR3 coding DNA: TGCAGCGTTGCCGCACCCACAGATACGCAGTATTTT.